This paragraph covers one T cell receptor beta chain sequence. What it binds is unknown. The data are from a study of T cell responses to AZD1222 COVID-19 vaccine. Regarding the study as a whole: Clonal diversity was possibly underestimated; the donors were predominantly white British and more often female. The study identified only 6 or 7 AZD1222 recipients as seropositive at baseline.

Measured with immunoSEQ multiplex PCR; TCRdb has only the in-frame clones, and not every one. The repertoire has around 100,000 clones, more than 75% of them found once; the top ten carry 15% to 20%. The sample in question was peripheral blood, obtained on day 0 of AZD1222 vaccination. The origin of this receptor is an adult in good health.

The CDR3 coding sequence is TGTGCCAGCAGCTCTGGAGTGGCCATGAACACTGAAGCTTTCTTT. It is translated as CASSSGVAMNTEAFF. The chain couples TRBV7-6 to TRBJ1-1; D unresolved. V lost 4 bases, J lost 0 bases, and 12 bases lay in between. The germline gives CDR1 SGHVS, CDR2 FNYEAQ. The CDR3 is 15 residues long.